The 10 T cell receptor beta chains below come from one sample, sequenced in a study of T cells in Graves' hyperthyroidism and ophthalmopathy. TCR beta CDR3 region amplification was performed from RNA transcripts. First-round RT-PCR with HTBI primers amplified the TCR CDR3 region. TCRdb itself ran the multiplex PCR reads through MiXCR, one entry per CDR3 protein. The sample has about 320,000 distinct CDR3 sequences; around a sixth are singletons. Sequencing input: blood. All receptors come from a young man with Graves' hyperthyroidism.

This clonotype was seen repeatedly, ten times or more. The J gene is TRBJ1-1, the V gene TRBV11-2; no definite D call. The CDR3 consists of 13 residues. CDR1 SGHAT and CDR2 FQNNGV come from the germline V gene. The V gene lost 1 base and the J gene lost 8 bases, with 11 bases spanning the gap. The CDR3 protein is CASSLAPGREAFF. DNA for the CDR3: TGTGCCAGCAGCTTAGCCCCCGGGAGGGAAGCTTTCTTT.

This clonotype was seen more than once but under ten times. The chain uses TRBV25-1 and TRBJ1-4; the D gene is possibly TRBD1 (5 bases). Germline loops: CDR1 MGHDK, CDR2 SYGVNS. V was cut by 3 bases and J by 6 bases, with 11 bases left in between. This CDR3 has 14 amino acids. CDR3 sequence (DNA): TGTGCCAGCAGTGACGCGACGGGGGATGAAAAACTGTTTTTT. This codes for CASSDATGDEKLFF.

This clonotype was seen a few times. V is TRBV2 and J is TRBJ2-1; D is uncertain. The CDR3 totals 11 residues. V was shortened by 1 base and J by 15 bases, with 10 bases between the two germline ends. Germline loops: CDR1 SNHLY, CDR2 FYNNEI. The CDR3 sequence: CASSEESRGFF. CDR3 nucleotide sequence: TGTGCCAGCAGTGAAGAGTCCCGCGGGTTCTTC.

This clonotype was seen ten or more times. The gene calls are TRBV12-3 or TRBV12-4 and TRBJ2-5; D gene uncertain. The CDR3 totals 13 residues. Trimming took off 4 bases at V and 3 bases at J, with 9 bases between the two ends. The CDR3 is CASSSGPEETQYF. The CDR3 DNA reads TGTGCCAGCAGTTCGGGTCCCGAAGAGACCCAGTACTTC.

This clonotype was detected ten times or more. The chain is built from TRBV11-2 and TRBJ2-5; D is possibly TRBD1 (6 bases). Germline lookup yields CDR1 SGHAT and CDR2 FQNNGV. There are 14 residues in the CDR3. Trimming removed 4 bases at V and 4 bases at J, with 13 bases between. The CDR3 DNA follows: TGTGCCAGCAGCTCGAACAGGGTTGGAGAGACCCAGTACTTC. Its protein is CASSSNRVGETQYF.

This clonotype was seen at least ten times. This chain connects TRBV25-1 to TRBJ1-6; unclear D gene. Looked up from germline, CDR1 is MGHDK and CDR2 is SYGVNS. The CDR3 contains 14 residues. V lost 2 bases and J 4 bases, leaving 6 bases between the germline ends. CDR3 in amino acids: CASSETSYNSPLHF. DNA for the CDR3: TGTGCCAGCAGTGAAACCAGTTATAATTCACCCCTCCACTTT.

V gene TRBV9 combines with J gene TRBJ1-2; D unclear. This CDR3 region has 13 residues. V lost 3 bases, J lost 7 bases, and 13 bases lay in between. Per germline, CDR1 SGDLS and CDR2 YYNGEE. The CDR3 nucleotides read TGTGCCAGCAGCGCGCAGGCTTCGGGTGGCTACACCTTC. Residues: CASSAQASGGYTF.

The chain recombines TRBV9 with TRBJ2-7; 14 bases line up with TRBD2. CDR1 is SGDLS, CDR2 YYNGEE, per germline. V was pared by 4 bases and J by 5 bases, with 11 bases of the junction left unmatched. This CDR3 has 17 amino acids. The CDR3: CASSPGTSGSVADEQYF. DNA for the CDR3: TGTGCCAGCAGCCCTGGGACTAGCGGGAGCGTGGCCGACGAGCAGTACTTC.

The chain is built from TRBV13 and TRBJ2-2; no definite D call. Germline V lookup: CDR1 PRHDT, CDR2 FYEKMQ (reference sequence). The CDR3 length is 12 residues. Trimming cost V 8 bases and J 1 base, with 5 bases left between them. The CDR3 region has the DNA TGTGCCAGCGGGCAGAACACCGGGGAGCTGTTTTTT. This gives the protein CASGQNTGELFF.

This clonotype appeared a single time. The CDR3 loop is CASSGGHLNTEAFF. DNA of the CDR3: TGTGCCAGCAGCGGGGGACACCTTAACACTGAAGCTTTCTTT. The rearrangement links TRBV7-8 to TRBJ1-1; D perhaps matches TRBD1 (6 bases). V was pared by 5 bases and J by 2 bases, with 12 bases between. The length of the CDR3 is 14 residues. Germline assignment: CDR1 SGHVS and CDR2 FQNEAQ.